This T cell receptor (beta chain) was sequenced in a study of CD4 and CD8 cells across lung adenocarcinoma regions. Between the trimmed V and J ends, which lost 1 base and 11 bases, there was a span of 20 bases. CDR1 and CDR2 from the germline V gene are MGHRA and YSYEKL. CDR3 length: 15 amino acids. TCRdb fed the PCR reads into MiXCR, producing one record per CDR3 protein. The data contain nearly 9,500 distinct CDR3 sequences, 50% of them singletons. The chain links TRBV4-1 to TRBJ2-5; D is possibly TRBD1 (6 bases). Material for sequencing was CD8+ T cells from the margin of a lung tumor. This sequence was found in a female donor with lung adenocarcinoma. The CD4 and CD8 labels of this study may be unreliable. The CDR3 region is CASSQASSRKGEQYF. The CDR3 bases are TGCGCCAGCAGCCAAGCTAGCTCCCGGAAGGGGGAGCAGTACTTC.